This T cell receptor beta chain derives from a study of blood T cell repertoires in COVID-19. Background on the study: Whether acute or convalescent, the COVID-19 samples came from the United States, Italy and Spain. Sources were T cells, B-cell-depleted T cells, or PBMCs; the material itself was cDNA or gDNA.

There are 16 residues in the CDR3. V lost 5 bases and J lost 4, with 20 bases in between. Germline CDR1 and CDR2: LNHDA and SQIVND (reference sequence). As processed by the authors: Researchers report that nucleated cell counts were estimated from reference gene primer amplification. Profiling relied on immunoSEQ multiplex PCR, and the TCRdb table lists in-frame clones only, not all of them. V, J and clone size were drawn from that table, and D and trimming were deduced from the DNA. The sample holds 76,000 or so clones, roughly nine tenths seen once. What was sequenced was peripheral blood. The TCR was taken from a man aged 80 or over in a cohort sampled during active COVID-19. The rearrangement uses TRBV19 and TRBJ1-1, with D possibly being TRBD1 (5 bases). The CDR3 bases are TGTGCCAGTAGTCCCCCGTCTGGGGGGGGAGGCACTGAAGCTTTCTTT. Encoded protein: CASSPPSGGGGTEAFF.